This T cell receptor beta chain was identified during a study of regulatory T cells in long-lasting Graves disease. CDR3 size: 14 residues. The germline V and J ends were trimmed by 7 bases and 5 bases, with 17 bases remaining between them. Germline V CDR1 and CDR2: LNHNV, YYDKDF (reference sequence). Combining iRepertoire HTBI primers with Arm-PCR of CDR3 regions, the authors built TCR beta libraries. In TCRdb, the multiplex PCR reads were re-called with MiXCR into one record per CDR3 protein. Seen here are 540,000 or so distinct CDR3 sequences, approximately 15% observed once, and the top ten hold over 7.5%. Time point defined: newly diagnosed GD, antithyroid drugs for less than 3 months. Generation of the TCR library employed RNA extracted from PBMCs. Graves' disease diagnosis relied on American Thyroid Association guidelines. Overall study results and limits: With a small sample size, accuracy may have been reduced.

This clonotype was recorded a few times. The antigen is unknown. The same sample was also used in a study of T cells in Graves' hyperthyroidism and ophthalmopathy. That source adds: A set of HTBI primers served as the primers for a first-round RT-PCR of the TCR CDR3.

The origin of this receptor is a man younger than 40 with Graves disease. This chain joins TRBV15 and TRBJ1-1; D gene ambiguous. The material was peripheral blood mononuclear cells (PBMCs), obtained at new diagnosis, from a patient treated with antithyroid drugs. CDR3: CATTEDLAGTEAFF. The DNA of the CDR3 is TGTGCCACCACCGAGGACCTTGCCGGGACTGAAGCTTTCTTT.